The 3 T cell receptor beta chains reported below all come from one sample, sequenced in a study of T cells in women clearing cervical HPV infection. Method: immunoSEQ multiplex PCR; TCRdb's copy keeps in-frame clones and lacks some. Its table lists about 27,000 clones. Sequencing used blood buffy coat. These receptors were collected from a woman between 18 and 70 years old with a cervical HPV16 infection that either progressed to CIN3+ or cleared (not recorded which).

As for this clone: The CDR3 end falls 3 residues outside the read, so it is completed with the germline J gene. This rearrangement joins TRBV5-1 to TRBJ2-2; D is undetermined. The CDR3 runs to 15 residues. Germline V gene sequence: CDR1 SGHRS, CDR2 YFSETQ. The CDR3 loop is CASSLAFATNEKLFF. Partial CDR3 DNA: TGCGCCAGCAGCTTGGCCTTTGCAACTAATGAAAAG.

On this clone: Read data end 3 residues before the CDR3 end; the end is taken from the germline J gene. This rearrangement joins TRBV5-5 to TRBJ1-1; D is unresolved. There are 12 residues in the CDR3. V lost 0 bases to trimming and J lost 3 bases, with 3 bases between them. CDR1 and CDR2 from the germline V gene are SGHKS and YYEKEE (reference sequence). The chain's CDR3 is CASSLVDTEAFF. The sequenced CDR3 bases are TGTGCCAGCAGCTTGGTAGACACTGAA.

On this clone: Read coverage stops 3 residues before the CDR3 terminus; the germline J gene supplies the remainder. The rearrangement links TRBV7-3 to TRBJ2-7, with D perhaps TRBD2 (7 bases). The germline V gene has CDR1 SGHTA and CDR2 FQGTGA. Trimming took off 2 bases at V and 5 bases at J, with 16 bases between the two ends. The CDR3 consists of 15 residues. CDR3 bases read: TGTGCCAGCAGCTTAGGGGGGGGGCTATCGGACGAG. Protein product: CASSLGGGLSDE. The full-length CDR3 reads as CASSLGGGLSDEQYF.